The sample holds a few counts of the clone carrying this T cell receptor beta chain. This entry belongs to a study of early T cells in non-severe SARS-CoV-2 infection. Each CDR3 protein gets one entry after TCRdb re-called the 5' RACE reads with MiXCR. Of approximately 65,000 distinct CDR3 sequences in the sample, 12% to 15% were seen once. The clonotype was recovered from an adult who was a healthcare worker with PCR-confirmed SARS-CoV-2 infection or an uninfected control (not recorded which). Source material: whole blood.

CDR3 amino acids: CSARHSRGETQYF. CDR3 sequence (DNA): TGCAGCGCCCGCCACTCCAGGGGGGAGACCCAGTACTTC. V and J are TRBV29-1 and TRBJ2-5, with TRBD1 matching 7 bases. CDR3 size: 13 residues. Germline CDR1 SQVTM, CDR2 ANQGSEA. Unmatched junction bases numbered 10, after V lost 7 bases and J lost 5 bases.